A selection of T cell receptor beta chains follows, all from one sample in a study of T cell repertoires in cytomegalovirus infection. TCRdb independently ran MiXCR on the reads; one entry per CDR3 protein. The sample yields 680,000 or so distinct CDR3 sequences, less than 40% seen once. Input material: PBMCs. The receptors were gathered from a human donor in good health (CMV status not recorded). Some clones in this sample may be carry-over from other donors' samples. CDR3s include the opening cysteine and the closing phenylalanine or tryptophan. Fields, in order: clone size, V gene, J gene, D gene, CDR3 DNA, CDR3 protein. The D gene is left open where the match is weak. For some rows the clone size is stated as once, few or many, or as a class when expanded; others skip it.

clone size: few; V gene: TRBV7-9; J gene: TRBJ2-7; D gene: .; CDR3 DNA: TGTGCCAGCAGCTCATCGCGGACGGCTAGTAGTGGGGAGCAGTACTTC; CDR3 protein: CASSSSRTASSGEQYF
clone size: .; V gene: TRBV6-6; J gene: TRBJ1-1; D gene: TRBD1; CDR3 DNA: TGTGCCAGCAGGGACACAGGGGGCGGGCCGAACGCTGAAGCTTTCTTT; CDR3 protein: CASRDTGGGPNAEAFF
clone size: few; V gene: TRBV28; J gene: TRBJ1-6; D gene: .; CDR3 DNA: TGTGCCAGCAGTTTGCGGCAGGGAACACGGAGTAATTCACCCCTCCACTTT; CDR3 protein: CASSLRQGTRSNSPLHF
clone size: many; V gene: TRBV7-2; J gene: TRBJ2-7; D gene: TRBD2; CDR3 DNA: TGTGCCAGCAGCTTAGATGGGACTAGCGGGTACGAGCAGTACTTC; CDR3 protein: CASSLDGTSGYEQYF
clone size: .; V gene: TRBV5-1; J gene: TRBJ2-7; D gene: .; CDR3 DNA: TGCGCGAGCAAGGGTTGGGGGAGCTACGAGCAGTACTTC; CDR3 protein: CASKGWGSYEQYF
clone size: .; V gene: TRBV28; J gene: TRBJ1-1; D gene: .; CDR3 DNA: TGTGCCAGCTATGACAGGAACACTGAATCTTTCTTT; CDR3 protein: CASYDRNTESFF
clone size: .; V gene: TRBV28; J gene: TRBJ2-2; D gene: TRBD2; CDR3 DNA: TGTGCCAGCAGTTTACTACTAGCGGGAGGCCTGAGGACGAACACCGGGGAGCTGTTTTTT; CDR3 protein: CASSLLLAGGLRTNTGELFF
clone size: many; V gene: TRBV7-2; J gene: TRBJ2-3; D gene: .; CDR3 DNA: TGTGCCAGCAGCGACCAGGCCGGGACCACAGATACGCAGTATTTT; CDR3 protein: CASSDQAGTTDTQYF
clone size: .; V gene: TRBV28; J gene: TRBJ2-7; D gene: TRBD1; CDR3 DNA: TGTGCCAGCAGTCCCCAGGGACAGGGAACCTTAAAGCAGTACTTC; CDR3 protein: CASSPQGQGTLKQYF
clone size: .; V gene: TRBV7-9; J gene: TRBJ2-1; D gene: .; CDR3 DNA: TGTGCCAGCAGGACTTTAGGGGGGGACAATGAGCAGTTCTTC; CDR3 protein: CASRTLGGDNEQFF
clone size: .; V gene: TRBV5-3; J gene: TRBJ2-7; D gene: TRBD2; CDR3 DNA: TGTGCCAGCACCTTGCTGGCGGGGGGTTACTACGAGCAGTACTTC; CDR3 protein: CASTLLAGGYYEQYF